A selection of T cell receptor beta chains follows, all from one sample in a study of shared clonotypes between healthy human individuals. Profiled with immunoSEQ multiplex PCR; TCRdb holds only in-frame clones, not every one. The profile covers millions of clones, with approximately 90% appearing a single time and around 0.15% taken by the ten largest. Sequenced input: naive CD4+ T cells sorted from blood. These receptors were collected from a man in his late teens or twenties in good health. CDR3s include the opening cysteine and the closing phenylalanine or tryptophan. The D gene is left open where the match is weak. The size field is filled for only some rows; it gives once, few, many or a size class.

TGTGCCAGCTCACCACCAAATTCCCAGGGTGCCTACGAGCAGTACTTC CASSPPNSQGAYEQYF TRBV18 - TRBJ2-7 -
TGTGCCAGCAGTTTACGTCTTCCAGGGGTAGACTATGGCTACACCTTC CASSLRLPGVDYGYTF TRBV28 - TRBJ1-2 -
TGTGCCAGCAGTGAAACTATATGGGCTACAGATACGCAGTATTTT CASSETIWATDTQYF TRBV2 - TRBJ2-3 -
TGCGCCAGCGGGGTCGAAGGGAGCTCCTACAATGAGCAGTTCTTC CASGVEGSSYNEQFF TRBV5-1 - TRBJ2-1 -
TGTGCCAGCAGGGCACTAGCGGGGGGCACAGATACGCAGTATTTT CASRALAGGTDTQYF TRBV6-1 TRBD2 TRBJ2-3 -
TGTGCCAGCAGTCCCGACAGCGGAAGCGAGCAGTACTTC CASSPDSGSEQYF TRBV28 - TRBJ2-7 -
TGTGCCAGCAGCCTACAGGGGCGAATAGCCAAAAACATTCAGTACTTC CASSLQGRIAKNIQYF TRBV2 TRBD1 TRBJ2-4 -
TGTGCCAGCTCACCTGGCCTACAAGAGACCCAGTACTTC CASSPGLQETQYF TRBV18 - TRBJ2-5 -
TGTGCCAGCTCACCAAGGTCAGGGGGAGGTGAGCAGTTCTTC CASSPRSGGGEQFF TRBV18 - TRBJ2-1 -
TGTGCCTGGAGTGGGCAGGGCAACAATCAGCCCCAGCATTTT CAWSGQGNNQPQHF TRBV30 - TRBJ1-5 -
TGTGCCAGCAGTGAAAGGGGCAGGGGGTGGAAAGAGACCCAGTACTTC CASSERGRGWKETQYF TRBV6-1 TRBD1 TRBJ2-5 -
TGTGCCAGCAGCCGGGGGGGATATAGCAATCAGCCCCAGCATTTT CASSRGGYSNQPQHF TRBV7-9 - TRBJ1-5 -
TGCGCCAGCAGCTCGAGCGGGGGGAACCAAGAGACCCAGTACTTC CASSSSGGNQETQYF TRBV5-1 TRBD2 TRBJ2-5 -
TGCGCCAGCAGCCTTACCAGGGCCAAAGACACAGATACGCAGTATTTT CASSLTRAKDTDTQYF TRBV4-1 - TRBJ2-3 -
TGCAGCGTTTCTAGCGGGGGGGCCCGAGATACGCAGTATTTT CSVSSGGARDTQYF TRBV29-1 TRBD2 TRBJ2-3 -
TGTGCCAGCAGTTACTCTGGGGTGACCAATGAAAAACTGTTTTTT CASSYSGVTNEKLFF TRBV6-5 - TRBJ1-4 -
TGCAGCGTTGTCAAGGGATCGAACACCGGGGAGCTGTTTTTT CSVVKGSNTGELFF TRBV29-1 - TRBJ2-2 -
TGTGCCAGCAACCGGGGGGCGGGGGGGGCCAACGTCCTGACTTTC CASNRGAGGANVLTF TRBV6-6 - TRBJ2-6 -
TGTGCCTGGAGTGGCGGGACCTCGAGCAATCAGCCCCAGCATTTT CAWSGGTSSNQPQHF TRBV30 - TRBJ1-5 few
TGTGCCAGCAGTTCCCCAGAGTTGAACACCGGGGAGCTGTTTTTT CASSSPELNTGELFF TRBV6-6 - TRBJ2-2 -
TGTGCCAGCAGTGACCCCCCCGAGCAGTACTTC CASSDPPEQYF TRBV25-1 - TRBJ2-7 -
TGCGCCAGCAGCTTGGCTAGGGCCCTCAACACTGAAGCTCACCAAGCTTTCTTT CASSLARALNTEAHQAFF TRBV5-1 - TRBJ1-1 -
TGTGCCAGCAGCTTAACTAGCGGAGCGCTCCAAGAGACCCAGTACTTC CASSLTSGALQETQYF TRBV7-2 TRBD2 TRBJ2-5 once
TGCGCCAGCAGTGAGGGACAGGGGGCAGATACGCAGTATTTT CASSEGQGADTQYF TRBV10-1 TRBD1 TRBJ2-3 -
TGTGCCAGTAGTACGTTTGGCAGGGGGGTAACGAGCGGAGCCTACGAGCAGTACTTC CASSTFGRGVTSGAYEQYF TRBV19 - TRBJ2-7 -
TGTGCCAGCAGCTTAGGGGGGCCTGGGGGCTACACCTTC CASSLGGPGGYTF TRBV5-4 - TRBJ1-2 -
TGTGCCAGCAGTTTATCGACAGGGGGAAGCAACTATGGCTACACCTTC CASSLSTGGSNYGYTF TRBV27 TRBD1 TRBJ1-2 -
TGCGCCAGCAGCCAAGATACCGGTTCCGAGCAGTTCTTC CASSQDTGSEQFF TRBV4-3 - TRBJ2-1 -
TGTGCCAGCAGCTTAGCGGTTAGGGCAGGGGCCTTCAATTCACCCCTCCACTTT CASSLAVRAGAFNSPLHF TRBV7-2 - TRBJ1-6 -
TGTGCCAGCAGAGGGTTTACTGAAGCTTTCTTT CASRGFTEAFF TRBV27 - TRBJ1-1 -
TGTGCCAGCTCTAGTGGGCGGGACACTGAAGCTTTCTTT CASSSGRDTEAFF TRBV18 - TRBJ1-1 -
TGTGCCAGTAGTATTCTAACAGGGGGCTTTGATCAGCCCCAGCATTTT CASSILTGGFDQPQHF TRBV19 TRBD1 TRBJ1-5 -
TGTGCCAGCAGCTTAGAAATCCGGGGACGGGATGGCTACACCTTC CASSLEIRGRDGYTF TRBV7-9 - TRBJ1-2 -
TGTGCTAGCAGCTTAGCGGTTGGGGGGCCCGCAGATACGCAGTATTTT CASSLAVGGPADTQYF TRBV7-7 - TRBJ2-3 -
TGTGCCAGCAGCTTAGAGCGCTTGGACACGCAGTATTTT CASSLERLDTQYF TRBV7-2 - TRBJ2-3 -
TGTGCCAGTAGTACCACCGCCCCATTTGGCGGGAACACTGAAGCTTTCTTT CASSTTAPFGGNTEAFF TRBV19 - TRBJ1-1 -
TGTGCCAGCTCACCCGCAGGTTCCCCAGGGACCCAGTACTTC CASSPAGSPGTQYF TRBV18 - TRBJ2-5 once
TGTGCCTGGAGAGCCCCGGGACAGTCTAATTCACCCCTCCACTTT CAWRAPGQSNSPLHF TRBV30 TRBD1 TRBJ1-6 -
TGTGCCAGCAGTTTTCTGGGGGGCGAAAAACTGTTTTTT CASSFLGGEKLFF TRBV6-5 - TRBJ1-4 -
TGTGCCAGTAGAAGGGCGACAGACTATAATTCACCCCTCCACTTT CASRRATDYNSPLHF TRBV19 - TRBJ1-6 -
TGTGCCAGCAGTCCTGAAAAGGGGCATCAGCCCCAGCATTTT CASSPEKGHQPQHF TRBV28 - TRBJ1-5 once
TGTGCCAGCAGCGCCGCCCTTCAAGAGACCCAGTACTTC CASSAALQETQYF TRBV13 - TRBJ2-5 -
TGCGCCAGCACAACGTCTTACAGGGGAGACTATGGCTACACCTTC CASTTSYRGDYGYTF TRBV5-1 TRBD1 TRBJ1-2 -
TGTGCCAGCAGCTTGGCCTTAGGCACAGATACGCAGTATTTT CASSLALGTDTQYF TRBV5-4 - TRBJ2-3 -
TGTGCCAGCAGCTTTACGCAGAACTATGGCTACACCTTC CASSFTQNYGYTF TRBV5-6 - TRBJ1-2 -
TGTGCCAGTAGCCCCCGCGATGGGGGGCCCGGGCGGGGTACGCAGTATTTT CASSPRDGGPGRGTQYF TRBV19 - TRBJ2-3 once
TGTGCCAGCAGCCGAGGTATCCGGGATACGCAGTATTTT CASSRGIRDTQYF TRBV4-2 - TRBJ2-3 -
TGCGCCAGCAGCTTGGGCGGGGGCCCCACCGGGGAGCTGTTTTTT CASSLGGGPTGELFF TRBV5-1 - TRBJ2-2 -
TGTGCCTGGACATTCTACAATGAGCAGTTCTTC CAWTFYNEQFF TRBV30 - TRBJ2-1 -
TGTGCCAGCAAATCCCGGCCTCAGCTTTACGAGCAGTACTTC CASKSRPQLYEQYF TRBV6-6 - TRBJ2-7 -
TGTGCCAGCAGTTACCAGTTTTCCTACAATGAGCAGTTCTTC CASSYQFSYNEQFF TRBV6-5 - TRBJ2-1 -
TGTGCCTGGAGTGTTGGAGGGGGGTCCTACGAGCAGTACTTC CAWSVGGGSYEQYF TRBV30 - TRBJ2-7 -
TGCAGTGCCAATATGAACACTGAAGCTTTCTTT CSANMNTEAFF TRBV20-1 - TRBJ1-1 few
TGTGCCAGCAGCCTCAGTGGATACGAGCAGTACTTC CASSLSGYEQYF TRBV7-9 - TRBJ2-7 -
TGTGCCAGCGTAACGGGGGGGGGAGAGAACAATCAGCCCCAGCATTTT CASVTGGGENNQPQHF TRBV28 - TRBJ1-5 -
TGTGCCAGCTCACCGGGGACTAGCGGGACGAACACCGGGGAGCTGTTTTTT CASSPGTSGTNTGELFF TRBV18 TRBD2 TRBJ2-2 -
TGTGCCAGCAGTTACTCGCCCCCGAAGGTGAATTCACCCCTCCACTTT CASSYSPPKVNSPLHF TRBV6-5 - TRBJ1-6 -
TGTGCCAGCAGTTCCCGGGACAGTCCCAATGAGCAGTTCTTC CASSSRDSPNEQFF TRBV6-5 TRBD1 TRBJ2-1 -